This T cell receptor beta chain derives from a study of blood T cell repertoires in COVID-19. At the level of the study: There were acute and convalescent COVID-19 samples, and they came from the United States, Italy and Spain. In each case, the material was cDNA or gDNA derived from T cells, B-cell-depleted T cells, or PBMCs.

In the original workflow: Amplified reference gene primers provided the basis for estimating nucleated cell counts. Assay: immunoSEQ multiplex PCR; the TCRdb copy retains only in-frame clones and omits some. That table gives V, J and clone size, and the DNA gave D and trimming. The sample holds 90,000 to 110,000 clones; more than 80% are singletons and the top ten take over 9%. The clonotype comes from a woman between 70 and 85 years old with acute or convalescent COVID-19. Sample: peripheral blood.

Written as DNA, the CDR3 is TGTGCCAGTAGTACCGGGACTAGCAACCCAGGCAATGAGCAGTTCTTC. As protein: CASSTGTSNPGNEQFF. This rearrangement joins TRBV19 to TRBJ2-1; 9 nucleotides agree with TRBD2. Germline V gene lookup returns CDR1 LNHDA and CDR2 SQIVND (reference sequence). The CDR3 has 16 amino acids. The V gene end was trimmed by 4 bases and the J gene end by 6 bases; junction bases not matched to a gene: 10.